This passage covers 21 T cell receptor beta chains from one sample sequenced in a study of blood T cell repertoires in COVID-19 (dated by TCRdb to the early 2020s). The library came from the immunoSEQ multiplex PCR assay. The table comes from immuneACCESS by way of TCRdb, which keeps in-frame sequences with V and J called. Part of the clones is missing from these tables; in studies checked, under half for an unresolved V gene and the rest for unknown reasons. This sample lists roughly 230,000 clones; nearly 95% were detected once. About 0.8% of the sample is held by the ten biggest clonotypes. Sequencing input: peripheral blood. The receptors were sampled from a man aged 25-45 years with COVID-19, enrolled during active disease.

This clone was detected a few times. This sequence joins TRBV4-2 and TRBJ2-7, with 9 positions matching TRBD1. V trimming: 6 bases; J trimming: 1 base; junction bases outside the gene matches: 7. Germline V lookup: CDR1 LGHNA, CDR2 YNFKEQ. The length of the CDR3 is 15 residues. As DNA, the CDR3 is TGTGCCAGCAGGCCTAAGGGACAGGGATCCTACGAGCAGTACTTC. Protein product: CASRPKGQGSYEQYF.

To note about this clone: Other DNA sequences of this sample code for an identical CDR3. The gene calls are TRBV19 and TRBJ1-5; 8 bases map to TRBD1. Trimming cost V 5 bases and J 2 bases; bases outside gene matches: 2. Germline V gives CDR1 LNHDA, CDR2 SQIVND (reference sequence). The CDR3 is made up of 14 amino acids. The CDR3 nucleotides are TGTGCCAGTAGTGGACAGGGAGGCAATCAGCCCCAGCATTTT. This codes for CASSGQGGNQPQHF.

The chain uses TRBV5-1 and TRBJ2-2; D is ambiguous. The CDR3 extends over 14 amino acids. V was clipped by 0 bases and J by 5 bases, with 8 bases between them. Germline CDR1 and CDR2: SGHRS and YFSETQ. CDR3 residues: CASSLATNTGELFF. As DNA, the CDR3 is TGCGCCAGCAGCTTGGCTACTAATACCGGGGAGCTGTTTTTT.

V gene TRBV3-1 (or the pseudogene TRBV3-2) combines with J gene TRBJ1-2, with D hard to call. The CDR3 extends over 13 amino acids. Trimming pared 4 bases from V and 8 bases from J, leaving 14 bases between. Germline assignment: CDR1 LGHDT and CDR2 YNNKEL (reference sequence). CDR3 amino acids: CASSPEGGWGYTF. CDR3 DNA sequence: TGTGCCAGCAGCCCAGAGGGAGGGTGGGGCTACACCTTC.

This clone was seen more than once but under ten times. This chain uses TRBV5-1 with TRBJ1-6; 7 bases agree with TRBD1. V was pared by 7 bases and J by 10 bases, with 11 bases of the junction left unmatched. The CDR3 has 14 residues. Germline V CDR1 and CDR2: SGHRS, YFSETQ. The DNA of the CDR3 is TGCGCCAGCTCCACCGGGACAGTCGAGTCACCCCTCCACTTT. Its protein is CASSTGTVESPLHF.

This clone was seen just once. As DNA, the CDR3 is TGTGCCAGCAGCTCCCTGGGGGGGGTAGGGAACACTGAAGCTTTCTTT. Encoded protein: CASSSLGGVGNTEAFF. V and J are TRBV7-6 and TRBJ1-1; TRBD1 is a possible D gene (5 bases). V was shortened by 4 bases and J by 1 base, with 16 bases between the two germline ends. The germline gives CDR1 SGHVS, CDR2 FNYEAQ. This CDR3 has 16 residues. The entire variable domain, with the rest obtained from reference TRBV7-6 and TRBJ1-1, is as follows: GAGVSQSPRYKVTKRGQDVALRCDPISGHVSLYWYRQALGQGPEFLTYFNYEAQQDKSGLPNDRFSAERPEGSISTLTIQRTEQRDSAMYRCASSSLGGVGNTEAFFGQGTRLTVV.

The chain is built from TRBV6-5 and TRBJ1-1; tentatively, D is TRBD1 (5 bases). Between the trimmed V and J ends, which lost 5 bases and 1 base, there was a span of 14 bases. The CDR3 has 15 residues. Germline V gives CDR1 MNHEY, CDR2 SVGAGI. For the CDR3, the DNA is TGTGCCAGCAGTCTCCCGCCGGGGGGGAACACTGAAGCTTTCTTT. Translated: CASSLPPGGNTEAFF.

This chain connects TRBV12-5 to TRBJ1-4, with a possible D match to TRBD1 (6 bases). V was cut by 3 bases and J by 0 bases, with 11 bases left in between. Germline V lookup: CDR1 LGHNT, CDR2 FRNRAP. There are 16 residues in the CDR3. The CDR3 DNA sequence: TGTGCTAGTGGTTTCCTACAGGGTTCAACTAATGAAAAACTGTTTTTT. It encodes CASGFLQGSTNEKLFF.

The chain recombines TRBV29-1 with TRBJ1-3, with D perhaps TRBD1 (5 bases). The CDR3 is made up of 15 amino acids. Trimming took off 4 bases at V and 0 bases at J, with 13 bases between the two ends. The germline gives CDR1 SQVTM, CDR2 ANQGSEA. CDR3 bases: TGCAGCGTTGCCCACAGGCTGAGCTCTGGAAACACCATATATTTT. Translated: CSVAHRLSSGNTIYF. The full variable domain, completed using reference TRBV29-1 and TRBJ1-3, is SAVISQKPSRDICQRGTSLTIQCQVDSQVTMMFWYRQQPGQSLTLIATANQGSEATYESGFVIDKFPISRPNLTFSTLTVSNMSPEDSSIYLCSVAHRLSSGNTIYFGEGSWLTVV.

This clone appeared a few times. The chain couples TRBV28 to TRBJ1-1, with 11 bases matching TRBD1. Trimming cost V 3 bases and J 3 bases; bases outside gene matches: 3. Looked up from germline, CDR1 is MDHEN and CDR2 is SYDVKM. The length of the CDR3 is 15 residues. The CDR3 DNA is TGTGCCAGCAGTTTCCGGACAGGGGGCTACACTGAAGCTTTCTTT. It is translated as CASSFRTGGYTEAFF.

The V gene is TRBV7-9, the J gene TRBJ1-1; perhaps TRBD1 as D (5 bases). Germline V gene sequence: CDR1 SEHNR, CDR2 FQNEAQ (reference sequence). V lost 6 bases and J 5 bases, leaving 16 bases between the germline ends. This CDR3 has 14 residues. CDR3 amino acids: CASSRQSGRTEAFF. The DNA of the CDR3 is TGTGCCAGCAGTCGACAGTCTGGGAGGACTGAAGCTTTCTTT.

As for this clone: This sample also contains other DNA sequences that code for the same CDR3. The gene calls are TRBV5-1 and TRBJ2-5; D unclear. In germline, CDR1 is SGHRS, CDR2 YFSETQ. This CDR3 has 14 residues. The germline V and J ends were trimmed by 0 bases and 1 base, with 7 bases remaining between them. For the CDR3, the DNA is TGCGCCAGCAGCTTGGGAACAGCCCAAGAGACCCAGTACTTC. Protein product: CASSLGTAQETQYF.

V and J are TRBV30 and TRBJ1-2; TRBD1 matches at 8 bases. Germline CDR1 GTSNPN, CDR2 SVGIG (reference sequence). Trimming cost V 2 bases and J 8 bases; bases outside gene matches: 4. This CDR3 contains 12 residues. The CDR3 DNA follows: TGTGCCTGGAGTCGGACAGGGTACGGCTACACCTTC. It encodes CAWSRTGYGYTF.

The gene calls are TRBV30 and TRBJ1-2, with D possibly TRBD1 on 6 matching bases. Germline CDR1 and CDR2: GTSNPN and SVGIG (reference sequence). The CDR3 spans 13 residues. Trimming pared 4 bases from V and 2 bases from J, leaving 11 bases between. The CDR3 loop is CAWTNRANYGYTF. The DNA for the CDR3 is TGTGCCTGGACGAACAGGGCAAACTATGGCTACACCTTC.

V usage is TRBV7-6 and J usage is TRBJ1-4; D may be TRBD1 (6 bases). CDR1 is SGHVS, CDR2 FNYEAQ, per germline. This CDR3 contains 19 residues. Trimming stripped 6 bases from V and 0 bases from J, with 23 bases between. The CDR3 bases are TGTGCCAGCAGATTACATATGGGGGGGGCGAGAGCAACTAATGAAAAACTGTTTTTT. This encodes CASRLHMGGARATNEKLFF.

The CDR3 loop reads CASIRTGAFRGYTF. CDR3 sequence (DNA): TGTGCCAGTATCCGGACAGGGGCCTTTCGCGGCTACACCTTC. This chain uses TRBV19 with TRBJ1-2; 9 nucleotides line up with TRBD1. Germline CDR1 and CDR2: LNHDA and SQIVND (reference sequence). The V segment lost 7 bases and the J segment 8 bases; nucleotides outside the gene matches: 11. The CDR3 extends over 14 amino acids.

The chain couples TRBV7-9 to TRBJ1-6, with a possible D match to TRBD1 (6 bases). The V end was cut by 2 bases, the J end by 9 bases, with 14 bases between. Germline CDR1 and CDR2: SEHNR and FQNEAQ (reference sequence). The CDR3 has 15 residues. In nucleotides, the CDR3 is TGTGCCAGCAGCTTACATGGGGGCCGTAGTTCACCCCTCCACTTT. It codes for CASSLHGGRSSPLHF.

The genes are TRBV28 and TRBJ1-1, with D perhaps TRBD1 (5 bases). V lost 5 bases and J lost 2, with 12 bases in between. The CDR3 covers 14 residues. The germline V gene encodes CDR1 MDHEN and CDR2 SYDVKM. The CDR3 protein is CASSVQTENTEAFF. The CDR3 nucleotides are TGTGCCAGCAGTGTACAGACAGAAAACACTGAAGCTTTCTTT.

The CDR3 nucleotides are TGTGCCTGGAGTGGGCTAGCGGTGAGCTCCTACGAGCAGTACTTC. The encoded protein is CAWSGLAVSSYEQYF. This rearrangement joins TRBV30 to TRBJ2-7, with 7 bases fitting TRBD2. CDR1 is GTSNPN and CDR2 is SVGIG in the germline V gene (reference sequence). The trim removed 1 base at V and 0 bases at J, leaving 6 bases unmatched. CDR3 size: 15 residues.

V gene TRBV18 combines with J gene TRBJ2-2; D possibly corresponds to TRBD1 (5 bases). V was trimmed by 6 bases and J by 3 bases, leaving 8 bases between them. Germline V gives CDR1 KGHSH, CDR2 LQKENI. The CDR3 is made up of 13 amino acids. The CDR3 DNA reads as TGTGCCAGCTCCCTACAGGACACCGGGGAGCTGTTTTTT. It yields the protein CASSLQDTGELFF.

The chain combines TRBV21-1 with TRBJ2-5; the table's D call, TRBD2, has no DNA check behind it. TRBV21-1 is deemed a pseudogene. This CDR3 region has 15 residues. Here the CDR3 DNA reads TGTGCCAGCAGCAGGGGCGGGGGGGCAGCAGAGACCCAGTACTTC. Protein product: CASSRGGGAAETQYF.